A single sample gave rise to the 24 T cell receptor beta chains below, sequenced in a study of blood T cell repertoires in COVID-19. Sequencing was performed with immunoSEQ multiplex PCR; in TCRdb, only in-frame clones are kept and a portion is missing. Here the sample spans 270,000 or so clones, 70% to 90% being singletons. Sequencing was carried out using PBMCs or T cells enriched from blood (not recorded which). These receptors all stem from a woman aged 40 to 49 with acute COVID-19.

The CDR3 loop is CASSQDLVSGSSYNEQFF. The CDR3 DNA sequence: TGCGCCAGCAGCCAAGATTTGGTTTCAGGGTCGTCCTACAATGAGCAGTTCTTC. The rearrangement links TRBV4-3 to TRBJ2-1, with TRBD1 as a possible D gene (5 bases). Trimming took 0 bases from V and 1 from J, leaving 16 bases between them. The CDR3 covers 18 residues. Germline V gene lookup returns CDR1 LGHNA and CDR2 YSLEER.

The CDR3 coding sequence is TGTGCCAGCGGTGGGACAGGTCGGACTGAAGCTTTCTTT. It specifies CASGGTGRTEAFF. The chain couples TRBV2 to TRBJ1-1; 8 bases fit TRBD1. This CDR3 region has 13 residues. V lost 8 bases and J lost 5; bases outside the gene matches: 7. Germline lookup yields CDR1 SNHLY and CDR2 FYNNEI.

The rearrangement links TRBV23-1 to TRBJ1-1; D might be TRBD1 (6 bases). TRBV23-1 counts as an open reading frame of uncertain function. Trimming removed 1 base from V and 4 bases from J, with 10 bases in between. There are 14 residues in the CDR3. CDR3 sequence reads: CASSQLGQFTEAFF. CDR3 nucleotides: TGCGCCAGCAGTCAATTGGGACAATTCACTGAAGCTTTCTTT.

The genes are TRBV28 and TRBJ1-2, with 7 bases aligning to TRBD1. Losses at the gene ends were 5 bases for V and 4 bases for J; bases not matched to a gene: 16. The length of the CDR3 is 17 residues. Germline CDR1 reads MDHEN; CDR2 reads SYDVKM. In DNA form, the CDR3 reads TGTGCCAGCAGTGGACCCTCGGAGGGGGCGCGGGTCTATGGCTACACCTTC. This sequence encodes CASSGPSEGARVYGYTF.

The chain recombines TRBV27 with TRBJ1-4, with 8 bases identical to TRBD1. Germline values: CDR1 MNHEY, CDR2 SMNVEV (reference sequence). The length of the CDR3 is 16 residues. Germline trimming cut 4 bases from V and 8 bases from J; bases unmatched to any gene: 12. The CDR3 DNA reads as TGTGCCAGCAGTTCGCAAGCAGGGGGCGCGTGGGAAAAACTGTTTTTT. Protein sequence: CASSSQAGGAWEKLFF.

The V call is TRBV4-3, the J call TRBJ1-6, with D hard to call. V lost 0 bases and J lost 6, with 9 bases in between. The CDR3 loop spans 15 amino acids. Germline V lookup: CDR1 LGHNA, CDR2 YSLEER. CDR3 sequence reads: CASSQDMASNSPLHF. The CDR3 DNA sequence: TGCGCCAGCAGCCAAGATATGGCAAGTAATTCACCCCTCCACTTT.

The sample holds one count of this clone. The V and J genes are TRBV3-1 (or the pseudogene TRBV3-2) and TRBJ1-1; D is unresolved. Germline CDR1 is LGHDT and CDR2 is YNNKEL (reference sequence). V was shortened by 1 base and J by 3 bases, with 6 bases between the two germline ends. This CDR3 region has 13 residues. The CDR3 DNA reads TGTGCCAGCAGCCAAGTCGGTTACACTGAAGCTTTCTTT. Protein sequence: CASSQVGYTEAFF.

This rearrangement joins TRBV6-5 to TRBJ2-7; a weak D match, TRBD1 (5 bases). The CDR3 extends over 15 amino acids. Germline V gene sequence: CDR1 MNHEY, CDR2 SVGAGI. Deletions cut 5 bases from V and 0 bases from J, with 14 bases between. CDR3 DNA sequence: TGTGCCAGCAGTACCCCCCCAGGGTACTCCTACGAGCAGTACGTC. Protein: CASSTPPGYSYEQYV.

The chain carries TRBV19 and TRBJ1-2; D remains unclear. The length of the CDR3 is 14 residues. The V and J ends lost 1 base and 2 bases respectively, with 8 bases between them. The germline V gene has CDR1 LNHDA and CDR2 SQIVND (reference sequence). The DNA for the CDR3 is TGTGCCAGTAGTATAGGGAGAACCAACTATGGCTACACCTTC. Translating gives CASSIGRTNYGYTF.

In DNA form, the CDR3 reads TGTGCCAGCAGCGCGGGACAGGATCGACCCCTCCACTTT. Its translation is CASSAGQDRPLHF. The chain couples TRBV9 to TRBJ1-6; 8 positions agree with TRBD1. The CDR3 runs 13 residues. Germline CDR1 is SGDLS and CDR2 is YYNGEE. V was pared by 3 bases and J by 12 bases, with 5 bases of the junction left unmatched.

This chain joins TRBV7-9 and TRBJ2-7; TRBD1 is a possible D gene (6 bases). The germline gives CDR1 SEHNR, CDR2 FQNEAQ (reference sequence). The CDR3 contains 13 residues. The V gene lost 3 bases and the J gene lost 1 base, with 7 bases spanning the gap. In DNA, the CDR3 is TGTGCCAGCAGCTTTGGACAGTCCTACGAGCAGTACGTC. As protein: CASSFGQSYEQYV.

As concerns this clone: At one end, the junction sequence differs from germline, possibly due to a read error. This CDR3 is CATRQGPLLAF. The CDR3 DNA reads TGTGCCACGAGACAGGGCCCCCTCTTAGCTTTT. This chain connects TRBV28 to TRBJ1-4; TRBD1 matches 7 bases. Germline V CDR1 and CDR2: MDHEN, SYDVKM. This CDR3 region has 11 residues. Complete variable domain (other parts from reference TRBV28 and TRBJ1-4): DVKVTQSSRYLVKRTGEKVFLECVQDMDHENMFWYRQDPGLGLRLIYFSYDVKMKEKGDIPEGYSVSREKKERFSLILESASTNQTSMYLCATRQGPLLAFGSGTQLSVL.

The V and J genes are TRBV27 and TRBJ1-3; D possibly corresponds to TRBD1 (5 bases). Trimming took 3 bases from V and 2 from J, leaving 11 bases between them. The CDR3 is 15 residues long. Germline CDR1 reads MNHEY; CDR2 reads SMNVEV (reference sequence). CDR3 residues: CASSFSRATGNTIYF. The DNA of the CDR3 is TGTGCCAGCAGTTTCTCCAGGGCGACTGGAAACACCATATATTTT.

This clone was counted a single time. The chain uses TRBV19 and TRBJ2-5; the match to TRBD2 covers 7 bases. With V trimmed by 0 bases and J by 5 bases, 12 bases remained unmatched. The CDR3 has 17 amino acids. In germline, CDR1 is LNHDA, CDR2 SQIVND (reference sequence). In DNA form, the CDR3 reads TGTGCCAGTAGTATAGATCTAAGGGAGGGCTTGCCGGAGACCCAGTACTTC. This translates into CASSIDLREGLPETQYF.

The chain joins TRBV7-2 to TRBJ2-1; 10 nucleotides align to TRBD2. This CDR3 spans 17 amino acids. J lost 2 bases, V lost 5 bases, and 9 bases had no gene match. From germline, CDR1 is SGHTA and CDR2 FQGNSA. As DNA, the CDR3 is TGTGCCAGCAGCCGGTCGGGGCTAGCGGGAGCCTACAATGAGCAGTTCTTC. This codes for CASSRSGLAGAYNEQFF.

V usage is TRBV7-2 and J usage is TRBJ1-4, with D possibly being TRBD1 (6 bases). V lost 1 base, J lost 8 bases, and 11 bases lay in between. Germline V CDR1 and CDR2: SGHTA, FQGNSA. The CDR3 runs 14 residues. Here the CDR3 reads CASSLGGPGEKLFF. DNA for the CDR3: TGTGCCAGCAGCTTAGGGGGGCCGGGGGAAAAACTGTTTTTT. Drawing the rest from reference TRBV7-2 and TRBJ1-4, the complete variable domain is GAGVSQSPSNKVTEKGKDVELRCDPISGHTALYWYRQSLGQGLEFLIYFQGNSAPDKSGLPSDRFSAERTGGSVSTLTIQRTQQEDSAVYLCASSLGGPGEKLFFGSGTQLSVL.

The rearrangement uses TRBV19 and TRBJ1-2, with 9 nucleotides matching TRBD1. With 4 bases clipped from V and 6 bases from J, the junction kept 3 bases outside the gene matches. This CDR3 has 13 amino acids. Germline CDR1 LNHDA, CDR2 SQIVND (reference sequence). CDR3 in DNA: TGTGCCAGTAGTAAACAGGGGGCAGATGGCTACACCTTC. This translates into CASSKQGADGYTF.

This clone was counted once. The V and J genes are TRBV7-2 and TRBJ2-1; 10 nucleotides line up with TRBD2. Losses at the gene ends were 2 bases for V and 4 bases for J; bases not matched to a gene: 2. The CDR3 spans 15 residues. Germline V lookup: CDR1 SGHTA, CDR2 FQGNSA. CDR3 amino acids: CASSLTSGAYNEQFF. DNA for the CDR3: TGTGCCAGCAGCTTAACTAGCGGGGCTTACAATGAGCAGTTCTTC.

This chain links TRBV20-1 with TRBJ2-7, with D possibly matching TRBD2 (5 bases). CDR1 is DFQATT and CDR2 is SNEGSKA in the germline V gene (reference sequence). There are 11 residues in the CDR3. Trimming pared 3 bases from V and 5 bases from J, leaving 8 bases between. CDR3 protein: CSASLGDEQYF. CDR3 nucleotides: TGCAGTGCTAGTCTCGGGGACGAGCAGTACTTC.

The chain couples TRBV7-2 to TRBJ2-7; D gene unclear. Trimming pared 5 bases from V and 1 base from J, leaving 15 bases between. CDR1 is SGHTA, CDR2 FQGNSA, per germline. The CDR3 runs to 15 residues. The CDR3 sequence: CASSPVVTVSYEQYF. CDR3 in DNA: TGTGCCAGCAGCCCCGTCGTAACAGTATCCTACGAGCAGTACTTC. Drawing the rest from reference TRBV7-2 and TRBJ2-7, the complete variable domain is GAGVSQSPSNKVTEKGKDVELRCDPISGHTALYWYRQSLGQGLEFLIYFQGNSAPDKSGLPSDRFSAERTGGSVSTLTIQRTQQEDSAVYLCASSPVVTVSYEQYFGPGTRLTVT.

CDR3 nucleotides: TGTGCCAGTAGTTTCCAGGGAAAGGTCGAAAAACTGTTTTTT. It yields the protein CASSFQGKVEKLFF. The rearrangement links TRBV19 to TRBJ1-4; D may be TRBD1 (5 bases). CDR1 is LNHDA, CDR2 SQIVND, per germline (reference sequence). The CDR3 is made up of 14 amino acids. With 5 bases removed from V and 8 bases from J, the gap between germline ends came to 15 bases.

J is TRBJ1-5 and V is TRBV19; 7 bases map to TRBD1. V shed 4 bases, J shed 5 bases, and the junction held 5 bases outside the gene matches. Germline V gene lookup returns CDR1 LNHDA and CDR2 SQIVND (reference sequence). The CDR3 spans 14 residues. CDR3 bases: TGTGCCAGTAGTACCCGACAGGGTTATCAGCCCCAGCATTTT. It is translated as CASSTRQGYQPQHF.

The V gene is TRBV2, the J gene TRBJ1-1; no definite D call. This CDR3 has 13 amino acids. In germline, CDR1 is SNHLY, CDR2 FYNNEI. Trimming pared 2 bases from V and 1 base from J, leaving 5 bases between. For the CDR3, the DNA is TGTGCCAGCAGTGAAAGCCCGAACACTGAAGCTTTCTTT. Translating it yields CASSESPNTEAFF.

The V gene is TRBV5-1, the J gene TRBJ2-1; 12 bases map to TRBD2. The germline V gene has CDR1 SGHRS and CDR2 YFSETQ. CDR3 size: 20 residues. The ends lost 0 bases at V and 0 bases at J; junction bases unmatched: 10. The CDR3 DNA is TGCGCCAGCAGCTTGGCCTTCGGGCTAGCGGGAGGGAGCTCCTACAATGAGCAGTTCTTC. Protein sequence: CASSLAFGLAGGSSYNEQFF.